This is a list of T cell receptor beta chains from one sample in a study of control samples from healthy donors and cancer patients. Here immunoSEQ multiplex PCR was the method, and the copy in TCRdb shows in-frame clones only, minus some. The sample shows around 33,000 clones, 85% to 90% of them seen only once. Material: PBMCs. The receptors originated from a woman between 40 and 50 years old with lung cancer. Both conserved end residues are trimmed from each CDR3. The D gene is left open where the match is weak.

j_gene: TRBJ2-6
v_gene: TRBV2
d_gene: TRBD1
CDR3aa: ASIYRDSSGANVLT

j_gene: TRBJ2-1
v_gene: TRBV20-1
d_gene: NA
CDR3aa: SASRDVSYNEQF

j_gene: TRBJ2-5
v_gene: TRBV12-3/TRBV12-4
d_gene: NA
CDR3aa: ASSGGGETQY

j_gene: TRBJ2-1
v_gene: TRBV25-1
d_gene: NA
CDR3aa: ASSPLDEQF

j_gene: TRBJ2-7
v_gene: TRBV12-3/TRBV12-4
d_gene: NA
CDR3aa: ASQLGAGNEQY

j_gene: TRBJ1-6
v_gene: TRBV11-1
d_gene: NA
CDR3aa: ASSLDPGNSPLH

j_gene: TRBJ2-7
v_gene: TRBV29-1
d_gene: NA
CDR3aa: SAQGWDGGPSSYEQY

j_gene: TRBJ2-3
v_gene: TRBV19
d_gene: TRBD1
CDR3aa: ASRGQGGTDTQY

j_gene: TRBJ2-1
v_gene: TRBV4-2
d_gene: TRBD2
CDR3aa: ASSQEWRTSYNEQF

j_gene: TRBJ1-1
v_gene: TRBV4-3
d_gene: NA
CDR3aa: ASSASRGTEAF

j_gene: TRBJ1-6
v_gene: TRBV19
d_gene: NA
CDR3aa: ASSQGSNSPLH

j_gene: TRBJ2-7
v_gene: TRBV9
d_gene: NA
CDR3aa: ASSVGVGTYEQY

j_gene: TRBJ1-2
v_gene: TRBV5-1
d_gene: NA
CDR3aa: ASSFSVNYGYT

j_gene: TRBJ2-2
v_gene: TRBV19
d_gene: TRBD2
CDR3aa: ASIMEPSGAGGELF

j_gene: TRBJ2-2
v_gene: TRBV7-3
d_gene: NA
CDR3aa: ASSYGGSNTGELF

j_gene: TRBJ1-5
v_gene: TRBV18
d_gene: NA
CDR3aa: ASSPQGDQPQH

j_gene: TRBJ2-5
v_gene: TRBV10-3
d_gene: NA
CDR3aa: AISLGGQETQY

j_gene: TRBJ2-1
v_gene: TRBV25-1
d_gene: NA
CDR3aa: ASSGSPIPGGGEQF

j_gene: TRBJ1-5
v_gene: TRBV28
d_gene: TRBD1
CDR3aa: ASSLDGTGLGNQPQH

j_gene: TRBJ1-6
v_gene: TRBV3-1/TRBV3-2
d_gene: NA
CDR3aa: ASSQGAWSSYNSPLH

j_gene: TRBJ2-7
v_gene: TRBV9
d_gene: NA
CDR3aa: ASSPRMNSYEQY

j_gene: TRBJ1-1
v_gene: TRBV27
d_gene: NA
CDR3aa: ATIQGPEAF

j_gene: TRBJ2-7
v_gene: TRBV10-3
d_gene: NA
CDR3aa: AISEMYEQY

j_gene: TRBJ2-1
v_gene: TRBV19
d_gene: NA
CDR3aa: ASSATRRGSEQF

j_gene: TRBJ2-6
v_gene: TRBV10-2
d_gene: TRBD1
CDR3aa: AIHRGPLQSGANVLT

j_gene: TRBJ2-1
v_gene: TRBV7-3
d_gene: TRBD1
CDR3aa: ASSVRDREKQF

j_gene: TRBJ1-1
v_gene: TRBV18
d_gene: NA
CDR3aa: ASSPRGETEAF

j_gene: TRBJ2-6
v_gene: TRBV11-1
d_gene: NA
CDR3aa: ASSLDRSAGANVLT

j_gene: TRBJ2-5
v_gene: TRBV24-1
d_gene: TRBD1
CDR3aa: ATSDTRLDRGGGQETQY

j_gene: TRBJ2-3
v_gene: TRBV11-3
d_gene: NA
CDR3aa: ASSSQGGGNADTQY

j_gene: TRBJ1-2
v_gene: TRBV19
d_gene: NA
CDR3aa: ASTISRGVDGYT

j_gene: TRBJ2-5
v_gene: TRBV6-5
d_gene: NA
CDR3aa: ASSNGQGRQETQY

j_gene: TRBJ2-5
v_gene: TRBV4-2
d_gene: TRBD2
CDR3aa: ASSQDGVKGTSGGRETQY

j_gene: TRBJ2-5
v_gene: TRBV11-2
d_gene: NA
CDR3aa: ASSPQRGAGETQY

j_gene: TRBJ2-1
v_gene: TRBV7-9
d_gene: NA
CDR3aa: ASSLDEQF

j_gene: TRBJ1-2
v_gene: TRBV5-4
d_gene: NA
CDR3aa: ASSSDSTLYGYT

j_gene: TRBJ1-5
v_gene: TRBV27
d_gene: TRBD1
CDR3aa: ASSSGQAGQPQH

j_gene: TRBJ2-7
v_gene: TRBV19
d_gene: NA
CDR3aa: ASSITPSYEQY

j_gene: TRBJ2-3
v_gene: TRBV28
d_gene: TRBD2
CDR3aa: ASSSLWERGTDTQY

j_gene: TRBJ1-3
v_gene: TRBV5-1
d_gene: NA
CDR3aa: ASSEWPGSGNTIY

j_gene: TRBJ1-3
v_gene: TRBV19
d_gene: NA
CDR3aa: ASRMARGSGHTIY